Presented here are 28 T cell receptor beta chains from one specimen sequenced in a study of PD-L1 blockade in urothelial cancer. Noted time point: peripheral blood 6 weeks after treatment start. Only in-frame clones appear in the TCRdb table, and some are missing; sequencing was by immunoSEQ multiplex PCR. The sample shows tens of thousands of clones, about 90% of them seen only once. The sample was PBMCs, taken around atezolizumab (anti-PD-L1) treatment. The receptors were gathered from a man aged 65-85 years with urothelial cancer.

The rearrangement links TRBV19 to TRBJ1-1; D is undetermined. The germline gives CDR1 LNHDA, CDR2 SQIVND (reference sequence). The V end lost 7 bases, the J end lost 1 base, and 16 bases lay between the germline ends. The CDR3 is 15 residues long. The CDR3 protein is CASTPGSAGNTEAFF. CDR3 DNA: TGTGCCAGTACCCCCGGATCGGCAGGGAACACTGAAGCTTTCTTT.

This clone was recorded only once. V usage is TRBV18 and J usage is TRBJ2-3; possible D gene TRBD2, 6 bases. This CDR3 is built from 17 residues. Germline V gene sequence: CDR1 KGHSH, CDR2 LQKENI. The V end lost 2 bases, the J end lost 2 bases, and 17 bases lay between the germline ends. The CDR3 nucleotides are TGTGCCAGCTCACCATTAAAAACTAGCTATGACACAGATACGCAGTATTTT. This gives the protein CASSPLKTSYDTDTQYF. The complete variable domain, with remaining parts taken from reference TRBV18 and TRBJ2-3, reads NAGVMQNPRHLVRRRGQEARLRCSPMKGHSHVYWYRQLPEEGLKFMVYLQKENIIDESGMPKERFSAEFPKEGPSILRIQQVVRGDSAAYFCASSPLKTSYDTDTQYFGPGTRLTVL.

J is TRBJ2-2 and V is TRBV10-3; TRBD1 matches 9 bases. This CDR3 is 15 amino acids long. V trimming: 8 bases; J trimming: 0 bases; junction bases outside the gene matches: 4. From germline, CDR1 is ENHRY and CDR2 SYGVKD. The CDR3 region has the DNA TGTGCCATCCGGGACAGGGTGACGAACACCGGGGAGCTGTTTTTT. Protein sequence: CAIRDRVTNTGELFF.

The chain joins TRBV2 to TRBJ2-1, with 11 nucleotides matching TRBD2. After removal of 8 bases from V and 6 bases from J, the junction contained 9 bases not matched to a gene. In germline, CDR1 is SNHLY, CDR2 FYNNEI. This CDR3 comprises 15 residues. For the CDR3, the DNA is TGTGCCAGCCGGGAGCTAGCGGGAGGCCGCAATGAGCAGTTCTTC. It translates to CASRELAGGRNEQFF.

V is TRBV6-5 and J is TRBJ2-1, with D possibly TRBD2 on 5 matching bases. V lost 4 bases and J 2 bases, leaving 6 bases between the germline ends. The CDR3 loop spans 13 amino acids. CDR1 is MNHEY and CDR2 is SVGAGI in the germline V gene. This CDR3 is CASSWTAYNEQFF. The DNA for the CDR3 is TGTGCCAGCAGTTGGACTGCCTACAATGAGCAGTTCTTC.

The chain combines TRBV27 with TRBJ2-2; D perhaps matches TRBD2 (6 bases). This CDR3 is built from 15 residues. V was clipped by 5 bases and J by 0 bases, with 10 bases between them. Germline V gene sequence: CDR1 MNHEY, CDR2 SMNVEV (reference sequence). The CDR3 loop is CASSAGTANTGELFF. The CDR3 nucleotides read TGTGCCAGCAGTGCGGGGACGGCGAACACCGGGGAGCTGTTTTTT.

The chain links TRBV5-1 to TRBJ1-1; 9 positions agree with TRBD1. V shed 2 bases, J shed 3 bases, and the junction held 5 bases outside the gene matches. CDR3 size: 15 residues. The germline gives CDR1 SGHRS, CDR2 YFSETQ. The DNA of the CDR3 is TGCGCCAGCAGCTTACCACAGGGGGCTGACACTGAAGCTTTCTTT. Protein sequence: CASSLPQGADTEAFF.

The chain joins TRBV5-1 to TRBJ2-1; D gene unclear. The CDR3 loop spans 12 amino acids. The V gene lost 2 bases and the J gene lost 3 bases, with 3 bases spanning the gap. CDR1 is SGHRS and CDR2 is YFSETQ in the germline V gene. The CDR3 is CASSFIYNEQFF. As DNA, the CDR3 is TGCGCCAGCAGCTTCATCTACAATGAGCAGTTCTTC.

The chain combines TRBV6-6 with TRBJ2-2; 9 positions match TRBD1. Germline loops: CDR1 MNHNY, CDR2 SVGAGI (reference sequence). V gave up 6 bases and J gave up 7 bases; unmatched junction bases: 12. CDR3 length: 16 residues. The CDR3 region has the DNA TGTGCCAGCAGCTCTGGGCGGGACAGGGCAGGCGGGGAGCTGTTTTTT. Its translation is CASSSGRDRAGGELFF.

The chain joins TRBV5-1 to TRBJ1-2; perhaps TRBD1 as D (6 bases). There are 14 residues in the CDR3. The V gene lost 4 bases and the J gene lost 2 bases, with 12 bases spanning the gap. Germline V CDR1 and CDR2: SGHRS, YFSETQ. The CDR3: CASSIGQSNYGYTF. The CDR3 DNA reads as TGCGCCAGCAGCATCGGACAGTCAAACTATGGCTACACCTTC.

The chain employs TRBV6-5 and TRBJ2-7; 7 bases line up with TRBD1. The trim removed 0 bases at V and 2 bases at J, leaving 1 base unmatched. There are 14 residues in the CDR3. The germline V gene has CDR1 MNHEY and CDR2 SVGAGI. The chain's CDR3 is CASSYSGQPYEQYF. The CDR3 DNA is TGTGCCAGCAGTTACTCGGGACAGCCCTACGAGCAGTACTTC.

This clone was detected only a few times. This chain connects TRBV14 to TRBJ2-1; TRBD2 matches 10 bases. J lost 10 bases, V lost 6 bases, and 15 bases had no gene match. The CDR3 contains 16 residues. The germline gives CDR1 SGHDN, CDR2 FVKESK. In DNA form, the CDR3 reads TGTGCCAGCAGTCCACCAGCGGGAGGGCCCCCAGGGGAGCAGTTCTTC. Its protein product is CASSPPAGGPPGEQFF.

The chain joins TRBV5-5 to TRBJ2-1; 8 nucleotides agree with TRBD2. This CDR3 has 15 residues. V lost 0 bases, J lost 7 bases, and 6 bases stayed unmatched. From germline, CDR1 is SGHKS and CDR2 YYEKEE (reference sequence). The CDR3 loop is CASSLDGRVGNEQFF. The CDR3 bases are TGTGCCAGCAGCTTGGACGGGAGGGTCGGGAATGAGCAGTTCTTC. Based on the CDR3 plus reference TRBV5-5 and TRBJ2-1, the full variable domain is DAGVTQSPTHLIKTRGQQVTLRCSPISGHKSVSWYQQVLGQGPQFIFQYYEKEERGRGNFPDRFSARQFPNYSSELNVNALLLGDSALYLCASSLDGRVGNEQFFGPGTRLTVL.

V usage is TRBV29-1 and J usage is TRBJ1-2, with D perhaps matching TRBD1 (5 bases). Germline CDR1 is SQVTM and CDR2 is ANQGSEA. The CDR3 spans 14 residues. V lost 6 bases and J 4 bases, leaving 18 bases between the germline ends. CDR3 nucleotide sequence: TGCAGCGTCCGTTTCGGGGGGGGTGGCTATGGCTACACCTTC. This gives the protein CSVRFGGGGYGYTF.

V is TRBV5-4 and J is TRBJ2-5, with 10 bases identical to TRBD1. The germline V gene has CDR1 SGHNT and CDR2 YYREEE (reference sequence). The CDR3 contains 16 residues. V trimming: 0 bases; J trimming: 1 base; junction bases outside the gene matches: 3. CDR3 residues: CASSLGDRGFQETQYF. CDR3 coding DNA: TGTGCCAGCAGCTTGGGGGACAGGGGTTTCCAAGAGACCCAGTACTTC. The full variable domain, completed using reference TRBV5-4 and TRBJ2-5, is ETGVTQSPTHLIKTRGQQVTLRCSSQSGHNTVSWYQQALGQGPQFIFQYYREEENGRGNFPPRFSGLQFPNYSSELNVNALELDDSALYLCASSLGDRGFQETQYFGPGTRLLVL.

The chain is built from TRBV27 and TRBJ2-1, with 11 bases fitting TRBD2. The V segment lost 0 bases and the J segment 8 bases; nucleotides outside the gene matches: 9. The CDR3 has 17 residues. From germline, CDR1 is MNHEY and CDR2 SMNVEV (reference sequence). CDR3 region: CASSLSILTSGSDEQFF. The CDR3 nucleotides are TGTGCCAGCAGTTTATCGATTTTAACTAGCGGGAGCGATGAGCAGTTCTTC.

The rearrangement links TRBV12-2 to TRBJ2-3; TRBD2, as called in the table, went unchecked against the DNA. TRBV12-2 is a listed pseudogene. The CDR3 loop spans 16 amino acids. The CDR3 coding sequence is TGTGCAAGTGACGGGACTAGCGGGAGCCGATCACATACGCAGTATTTT. Its translation is CASDGTSGSRSHTQYF.

This chain connects TRBV6-1 to TRBJ1-5, with D hard to call. Germline loops: CDR1 MNHNS, CDR2 SASEGT. The CDR3 consists of 12 residues. V was cut by 8 bases and J by 2 bases, with 7 bases left in between. The CDR3 DNA is TGTGCCAGCCCAAGAGGCAATCAGCCCCAGCATTTT. This encodes CASPRGNQPQHF.

This clone was counted a few times. V usage is TRBV6-6 and J usage is TRBJ1-2; 7 bases map to TRBD1. Trimming at V came to 1 base and at J to 4 bases, leaving 0 bases not matched to a gene. The CDR3 has 13 amino acids. CDR1 and CDR2 from the germline V gene are MNHNY and SVGAGI (reference sequence). The CDR3 reads CASSYWDSYGYTF. Written as DNA, the CDR3 is TGTGCCAGCAGTTACTGGGACAGCTATGGCTACACCTTC.

The V and J genes are TRBV5-1 and TRBJ1-1; 9 bases fit TRBD1. There are 15 residues in the CDR3. The germline CDR1 and CDR2 sequences are SGHRS and YFSETQ. The V gene end was trimmed by 0 bases and the J gene end by 3 bases; junction bases not matched to a gene: 3. Written as DNA, the CDR3 is TGCGCCAGCAGCTTGGACGGACAGGGGCACACTGAAGCTTTCTTT. Translating gives CASSLDGQGHTEAFF. Supplemented by reference TRBV5-1 and TRBJ1-1, the full variable domain reads KAGVTQTPRYLIKTRGQQVTLSCSPISGHRSVSWYQQTPGQGLQFLFEYFSETQRNKGNFPGRFSGRQFSNSRSEMNVSTLELGDSALYLCASSLDGQGHTEAFFGQGTRLTVV.

The chain has TRBV6-5 and TRBJ2-7, with D possibly matching TRBD1 (6 bases). Trimming took off 2 bases at V and 4 bases at J, with 12 bases between the two ends. The germline gives CDR1 MNHEY, CDR2 SVGAGI. The CDR3 extends over 14 amino acids. The CDR3 is CASSYRTGFYEQYF. The CDR3 coding sequence is TGTGCCAGCAGTTACCGCACAGGGTTTTACGAGCAGTACTTC.

The chain couples TRBV28 to TRBJ1-5, with 12 bases identical to TRBD1. The CDR3 runs 19 residues. The V gene's germline CDR1 is MDHEN and CDR2 SYDVKM. V shed 4 bases, J shed 5 bases, and the junction held 15 bases outside the gene matches. Here the CDR3 reads CASSSPLSGTGGIDQPQHF. Here the CDR3 DNA reads TGTGCCAGCAGTTCACCCCTATCCGGGACAGGGGGCATCGATCAGCCCCAGCATTTT.

This clone appeared a single time. The chain combines TRBV28 with TRBJ2-7; 8 bases agree with TRBD2. The length of the CDR3 is 17 residues. The V segment lost 2 bases and the J segment 1 base; nucleotides outside the gene matches: 10. Germline V lookup: CDR1 MDHEN, CDR2 SYDVKM. The DNA of the CDR3 is TGTGCCAGCAGTTTAGGGGGTGGACTAGCCCCTTCCTACGAGCAGTACTTC. It is translated as CASSLGGGLAPSYEQYF. The variable domain in full, completed from reference TRBV28 and TRBJ2-7, reads DVKVTQSSRYLVKRTGEKVFLECVQDMDHENMFWYRQDPGLGLRLIYFSYDVKMKEKGDIPEGYSVSREKKERFSLILESASTNQTSMYLCASSLGGGLAPSYEQYFGPGTRLTVT.

V usage is TRBV6-1 and J usage is TRBJ2-7; 7 bases agree with TRBD1. With V trimmed by 6 bases and J by 3 bases, 5 bases remained unmatched. Germline loops: CDR1 MNHNS, CDR2 SASEGT. This CDR3 contains 13 residues. CDR3 in amino acids: CASSLGQLYEQYF. The CDR3 nucleotides read TGTGCCAGCAGCCTGGGACAGCTCTACGAGCAGTACTTC.

The chain recombines TRBV18 with TRBJ2-1, with unresolved D. This CDR3 region has 12 residues. From germline, CDR1 is KGHSH and CDR2 LQKENI. V was pared by 2 bases and J by 7 bases, with 6 bases between. In nucleotides, the CDR3 is TGTGCCAGCTCACCAGGTCTAAATGAGCAGTTCTTC. Protein sequence: CASSPGLNEQFF.

This chain joins TRBV7-9 and TRBJ2-3; 11 bases fit TRBD2. V gave up 2 bases and J gave up 1 base; unmatched junction bases: 11. CDR3 length: 19 residues. CDR1 and CDR2 from the germline V gene are SEHNR and FQNEAQ (reference sequence). The CDR3 protein is CASSLRRLAGGGGTDTQYF. For the CDR3, the DNA is TGTGCCAGCAGCTTACGGCGTCTAGCGGGAGGAGGAGGCACAGATACGCAGTATTTT.

The J gene is TRBJ2-5, the V gene TRBV30; D uncertain. The V and J ends lost 3 bases and 5 bases respectively, with 10 bases between them. CDR1 and CDR2 from the germline V gene are GTSNPN and SVGIG (reference sequence). CDR3 length: 12 residues. CDR3 coding DNA: TGTGCCTGGAGCGCGGTCCGGGAGACCCAGTACTTC. Translated: CAWSAVRETQYF.

V gene TRBV28 combines with J gene TRBJ2-1; D perhaps matches TRBD1 (6 bases). Deletions cut 6 bases from V and 4 bases from J, with 13 bases between. Germline V gene lookup returns CDR1 MDHEN and CDR2 SYDVKM. This CDR3 spans 14 amino acids. CDR3 coding DNA: TGTGCCAGCAGAACAGGGAGTTATTACAATGAGCAGTTCTTC. Protein product: CASRTGSYYNEQFF.